One sample yielded the 16 T cell receptor beta chains listed below, sequenced in a study of shared clonotypes between healthy human individuals. Sequencing used immunoSEQ multiplex PCR; TCRdb keeps in-frame clones, though not all of them. Counted here are nearly 1 million clones, approximately 80% occurring once; the ten biggest clones make up approximately 1.5%. The sequencing input was memory CD4+ T cells sorted from blood. Subset reported: CD45RA-negative fraction. The source of these receptors is a man between 18 and 35 years old in good health.

This clone was picked up one time. This rearrangement joins TRBV7-2 to TRBJ2-1, with 9 bases fitting TRBD2. Germline CDR1 is SGHTA and CDR2 is FQGNSA. The ends lost 3 bases at V and 5 bases at J; junction bases unmatched: 8. This CDR3 comprises 16 residues. DNA for the CDR3: TGTGCCAGCAGCTTGACTAGCGGACCCGGTAACAATGAGCAGTTCTTC. As protein: CASSLTSGPGNNEQFF. Filled out from reference TRBV7-2 and TRBJ2-1, the complete variable domain reads GAGVSQSPSNKVTEKGKDVELRCDPISGHTALYWYRQSLGQGLEFLIYFQGNSAPDKSGLPSDRFSAERTGGSVSTLTIQRTQQEDSAVYLCASSLTSGPGNNEQFFGPGTRLTVL.

Concerning this clone itself: Other DNA sequences of this sample code for an identical CDR3. This chain links TRBV5-1 with TRBJ2-2; D unresolved. Germline-derived CDR1 and CDR2 are SGHRS and YFSETQ. The V end lost 0 bases, the J end lost 4 bases, and 4 bases lay between the germline ends. This CDR3 contains 13 residues. The CDR3 protein is CASSLVSTGELFF. CDR3 nucleotides: TGCGCCAGCAGCTTGGTTAGCACCGGGGAGCTGTTTTTT. The variable domain in full, completed from reference TRBV5-1 and TRBJ2-2, reads KAGVTQTPRYLIKTRGQQVTLSCSPISGHRSVSWYQQTPGQGLQFLFEYFSETQRNKGNFPGRFSGRQFSNSRSEMNVSTLELGDSALYLCASSLVSTGELFFGEGSRLTVL.

The chain carries TRBV6-1 and TRBJ2-1, with D tentatively TRBD2 (5 bases). V was shortened by 3 bases and J by 6 bases, with 15 bases between the two germline ends. Germline V gene sequence: CDR1 MNHNS, CDR2 SASEGT. This CDR3 contains 15 residues. CDR3: CASSDLAFRGNEQFF. As DNA, the CDR3 is TGTGCCAGCAGTGATTTAGCGTTTCGGGGCAATGAGCAGTTCTTC.

The chain combines TRBV7-2 with TRBJ2-3, with D hard to call. This CDR3 contains 14 residues. Trimming pared 3 bases from V and 0 bases from J, leaving 7 bases between. Looked up from germline, CDR1 is SGHTA and CDR2 is FQGNSA. The chain's CDR3 is CASSFAPSTDTQYF. The CDR3 DNA follows: TGTGCCAGCAGCTTCGCGCCTAGCACAGATACGCAGTATTTT.

In this sample, this clone turned up a few times. The rearrangement links TRBV18 to TRBJ2-6; D remains ambiguous. Germline assignment: CDR1 KGHSH and CDR2 LQKENI. The CDR3 has 14 residues. Trimming stripped 3 bases from V and 9 bases from J, with 12 bases between. CDR3 DNA: TGTGCCAGCTCACCCCCCGCAGGCAACAACGTCCTGACTTTC. Translating it yields CASSPPAGNNVLTF.

The chain is built from TRBV6-5 and TRBJ1-1; D is unclear. Germline V gene lookup returns CDR1 MNHEY and CDR2 SVGAGI. V gave up 2 bases and J gave up 8 bases, with 9 bases separating them. The length of the CDR3 is 12 residues. The DNA for the CDR3 is TGTGCCAGCAGTTACGAGGGAGGGGAAGCTTTCTTT. The encoded protein is CASSYEGGEAFF.

There are a few counts of this clone. The CDR3 here is CASSPRMGGDQPQHF. The CDR3 DNA sequence: TGTGCCAGCTCACCCCGAATGGGGGGAGACCAGCCCCAGCATTTT. This chain links TRBV18 with TRBJ1-5; perhaps TRBD1 as D (5 bases). V lost 3 bases and J 7 bases, leaving 16 bases between the germline ends. The CDR3 extends over 15 amino acids. Germline CDR1 KGHSH, CDR2 LQKENI.

The J gene is TRBJ1-2, the V gene TRBV27; TRBD1 matches at 7 bases. Per the germline V gene, CDR1 is MNHEY and CDR2 is SMNVEV (reference sequence). V lost 2 bases, J lost 6 bases, and 0 bases stayed unmatched. The CDR3 length is 12 residues. CDR3 coding DNA: TGTGCCAGCAGTTTAACAGGGGATGGCTACACCTTC. This encodes CASSLTGDGYTF.

As concerns this clone: A read error may account for a junction end that differs from germline. V usage is TRBV2 and J usage is TRBJ2-1; D is unclear. Germline V gives CDR1 SNHLY, CDR2 FYNNEI. This CDR3 comprises 14 residues. The CDR3 DNA follows: TGTGCCAGCAGTGACAGGACGGCCTATAATGAGCAGTTCTTC. As protein: CASSDRTAYNEQFF.

This clone has only a few counts. The genes are TRBV19 and TRBJ1-4; D gene unclear. The CDR3 has 15 residues. V lost 9 bases and J lost 7, with 21 bases in between. CDR1 LNHDA and CDR2 SQIVND come from the germline V gene (reference sequence). Here the CDR3 reads CASSRLGKGGEKLFF. The DNA of the CDR3 is TGTGCCAGCTCAAGATTAGGGAAGGGAGGTGAAAAACTGTTTTTT.

The genes are TRBV5-1 and TRBJ2-3; 14 positions agree with TRBD2. From germline, CDR1 is SGHRS and CDR2 YFSETQ. The V segment lost 3 bases and the J segment 0 bases; nucleotides outside the gene matches: 6. This CDR3 spans 18 amino acids. The CDR3 here is CASSSRTSGGYSTDTQYF. CDR3 coding DNA: TGCGCCAGCAGCTCTCGGACTAGCGGGGGGTATAGCACAGATACGCAGTATTTT.

A remark on this clone: The junction departs from germline at one end; a sequencing error may be responsible. The chain uses TRBV7-7 and TRBJ2-5; D not certain. The CDR3 totals 13 residues. Germline V CDR1 and CDR2: SSHAT, FNYEAQ (reference sequence). CDR3 coding DNA: TGTGCTAGCAGCTCATTAGATGGGGAGACCCAGTACTTC. It yields the protein CASSSLDGETQYF.

The rearrangement links TRBV6-5 to TRBJ1-1; D unclear. The CDR3 spans 15 residues. Trimming cost V 0 bases and J 5 bases, with 13 bases left between them. Looked up from germline, CDR1 is MNHEY and CDR2 is SVGAGI. The chain's CDR3 is CASSYSAVATTEAFF. In DNA form, the CDR3 reads TGTGCCAGCAGTTACTCCGCCGTGGCCACGACTGAAGCTTTCTTT.

The chain employs TRBV10-3 and TRBJ2-7, with D maybe TRBD1 (5 bases). The CDR3 is 12 amino acids. Germline CDR1 reads ENHRY; CDR2 reads SYGVKD. The V end was cut by 11 bases, the J end by 3 bases, with 14 bases between. The DNA for the CDR3 is TGTGCCGCCTCCTTCCAGGGCTACGAGCAGTACTTC. Amino acids: CAASFQGYEQYF.

This chain links TRBV29-1 with TRBJ2-3; D tentatively fits TRBD1 or TRBD2 (5 bases each). Trimming left V 6 bases short and J 0 bases short, with 7 bases between. The germline gives CDR1 SQVTM, CDR2 ANQGSEA. CDR3 length: 12 residues. In DNA, the CDR3 is TGCAGCGTGGGGGAGAGCACAGATACGCAGTATTTT. Amino acids: CSVGESTDTQYF.

CDR3 bases: TGTGCCATCGGACTCCCCGGGACGGATCAGCCCCAGCATTTT. Protein sequence: CAIGLPGTDQPQHF. This chain links TRBV10-3 with TRBJ1-5; D is possibly TRBD1 (5 bases). Trimming took 8 bases from V and 5 from J, leaving 16 bases between them. The CDR3 has 14 amino acids. Germline CDR1 is ENHRY and CDR2 is SYGVKD.